The 28 T cell receptor beta chains in this list originate from one sample, sequenced in a study of cytomegalovirus exposure and HLA in healthy donors. With 60 Vbeta and 13 Jbeta primers, the PCR was carried out. TCRdb's copy holds only in-frame clones and misses some; the assay was immunoSEQ multiplex PCR. The repertoire consists of approximately 69,000 clones, with about 74% occurring once and the leading ten covering around a fifth. The sequencing sample was made of PBMCs. The receptors were gathered from a woman aged 25 to 45 in good health and CMV-seropositive.

The chain recombines TRBV30 with TRBJ2-5; a possible D gene is TRBD2 (5 bases). Trimming took off 4 bases at V and 5 bases at J, with 14 bases between the two ends. The germline V gene encodes CDR1 GTSNPN and CDR2 SVGIG (reference sequence). The CDR3 has 13 residues. CDR3 sequence: CAWNSGLGETQYF. DNA of the CDR3: TGTGCCTGGAACAGCGGCCTGGGGGAGACCCAGTACTTC.

The chain links TRBV4-2 to TRBJ1-2; TRBD1 is a possible D gene (5 bases). Germline V gene lookup returns CDR1 LGHNA and CDR2 YNFKEQ. This CDR3 is built from 16 residues. V was clipped by 0 bases and J by 5 bases, with 16 bases between them. This chain's CDR3 is CASSQDLQRGGYGYTF. The DNA of the CDR3 is TGTGCCAGCAGCCAAGATTTGCAAAGGGGAGGGTATGGCTACACCTTC.

The chain couples TRBV6-5 to TRBJ1-2; D is undetermined. The V end lost 8 bases, the J end lost 0 bases, and 13 bases lay between the germline ends. The CDR3 is 14 amino acids. Germline CDR1 is MNHEY and CDR2 is SVGAGI. The CDR3 protein is CASAEGIANYGYTF. CDR3 nucleotides: TGTGCCAGCGCGGAGGGAATAGCTAACTATGGCTACACCTTC.

The gene calls are TRBV10-1 and TRBJ2-2; D perhaps matches TRBD2 (5 bases). Germline V gene sequence: CDR1 WNHNN, CDR2 SYGVQD (reference sequence). CDR3 length: 15 residues. The V gene lost 4 bases and the J gene lost 4 bases, with 13 bases spanning the gap. Here the CDR3 DNA reads TGCGCCAGCAGTGTAGGCGGGCGTAGCACCGGGGAGCTGTTTTTT. Protein sequence: CASSVGGRSTGELFF.

The chain joins TRBV28 to TRBJ1-2; TRBD1 aligns across 9 bases. The V gene's germline CDR1 is MDHEN and CDR2 SYDVKM. The V and J ends lost 4 bases and 7 bases, in that order; junction bases with no gene match: 7. The CDR3 consists of 14 residues. For the CDR3, the DNA is TGTGCCAGCAGTTCAGGGACAGGGAAAATTGGCTACACCTTC. This codes for CASSSGTGKIGYTF.

This chain uses TRBV30 with TRBJ1-3; D might be TRBD1 (5 bases). Germline assignment: CDR1 GTSNPN and CDR2 SVGIG (reference sequence). Trimming left V 5 bases short and J 7 bases short, with 18 bases between. The CDR3 covers 14 residues. CDR3 sequence reads: CAWSPRAAGNTIYF. The CDR3 coding sequence is TGTGCCTGGTCCCCCAGGGCTGCAGGGAACACCATATATTTT.

This chain uses TRBV25-1 with TRBJ2-1; D remains ambiguous. CDR3 length: 12 residues. The ends were cut back, 3 bases at V and 8 bases at J, with 8 bases in the middle. The V gene's germline CDR1 is MGHDK and CDR2 SYGVNS. The CDR3 region is CASSDLRHEQFF. CDR3 bases: TGTGCCAGCAGTGATTTGAGGCATGAGCAGTTCTTC.

V gene TRBV28 combines with J gene TRBJ1-1, with unresolved D. The germline gives CDR1 MDHEN, CDR2 SYDVKM. V lost 10 bases, J lost 5 bases, and 17 bases lay in between. The CDR3 length is 13 residues. CDR3 residues: CATEGPKGTEAFF. The DNA for the CDR3 is TGTGCCACCGAGGGCCCCAAAGGGACTGAAGCTTTCTTT.

The chain links TRBV7-8 to TRBJ1-1; TRBD1 aligns across 9 bases. Per germline, CDR1 SGHVS and CDR2 FQNEAQ. V was clipped by 5 bases and J by 6 bases; unmatched bases: 13. The CDR3 extends over 16 amino acids. CDR3 amino acids: CASSNPLGTGLAEAFF. The CDR3 nucleotides read TGTGCCAGCAGCAACCCCCTGGGGACAGGGCTCGCTGAAGCTTTCTTT.

Comment on this clone: One end of the junction does not line up with germline, which may come from a read error. This chain connects TRBV7-7 to TRBJ2-5; the match to TRBD2 covers 8 bases. CDR3 length: 16 residues. The V gene's germline CDR1 is SSHAT and CDR2 FNYEAQ (reference sequence). In DNA form, the CDR3 reads TGTGCTAGCAGCCGGGGGAGCGGGAGCACCCAAGAGACCCAGTACTTC. Its translation is CASSRGSGSTQETQYF. The full variable domain, with the rest looked up from reference TRBV7-7 and TRBJ2-5, is GAGVSQSPRYKVTKRGQDVTLRCDPISSHATLYWYQQALGQGPEFLTYFNYEAQPDKSGLPSDRFSAERPEGSISTLTIQRTEQRDSAMYRCASSRGSGSTQETQYFGPGTRLLVL.

This clone was detected a few times. V usage is TRBV5-1 and J usage is TRBJ2-7, with TRBD2 matching over 7 bases. This CDR3 is 15 amino acids long. Germline CDR1 is SGHRS and CDR2 is YFSETQ. J was trimmed by 4 bases and V by 0 bases; bases with no gene match: 7. The CDR3 loop is CASSLEAGEFYEQYF. CDR3 DNA sequence: TGCGCCAGCAGCTTGGAGGCGGGAGAGTTTTACGAGCAGTACTTC. The full variable domain, with the rest looked up from reference TRBV5-1 and TRBJ2-7, is KAGVTQTPRYLIKTRGQQVTLSCSPISGHRSVSWYQQTPGQGLQFLFEYFSETQRNKGNFPGRFSGRQFSNSRSEMNVSTLELGDSALYLCASSLEAGEFYEQYFGPGTRLTVT.

CDR3 protein: CASSTVGYGYTF. The DNA of the CDR3 is TGTGCCAGCTCCACAGTTGGCTATGGCTACACCTTC. This chain links TRBV2 with TRBJ1-2; D gene unclear. The V gene's germline CDR1 is SNHLY and CDR2 FYNNEI. V lost 8 bases and J 4 bases, leaving 11 bases between the germline ends. There are 12 residues in the CDR3.

The rearrangement joins TRBV4-3 to TRBJ2-2; 7 bases fit TRBD1. V shed 4 bases and J 2 bases; nucleotides not matched to a gene: 13. CDR3 length equals 18 residues. Germline V lookup: CDR1 LGHNA, CDR2 YSLEER. CDR3 loop: CASSRKTRTGTNTGELFF. DNA for the CDR3: TGCGCCAGCAGCCGCAAAACCCGGACAGGAACCAACACCGGGGAGCTGTTTTTT.

This clone was detected once. The chain combines TRBV9 with TRBJ2-1; perhaps TRBD2 as D (6 bases). The V end was cut by 0 bases, the J end by 6 bases, with 10 bases between. The CDR3 spans 14 residues. Germline CDR1 is SGDLS and CDR2 is YYNGEE. CDR3 coding DNA: TGTGCCAGCAGCGTAGCAGGAGGGCTCAATGAGCAGTTCTTC. Amino acids: CASSVAGGLNEQFF.

This chain connects TRBV25-1 to TRBJ2-3, with a weak D call TRBD2 (6 bases). Germline V gene lookup returns CDR1 MGHDK and CDR2 SYGVNS. The CDR3 has 16 residues. Between the trimmed V and J ends, which lost 5 bases and 0 bases, there was a span of 15 bases. The CDR3 reads CASSRVGGISTDTQYF. CDR3 sequence (DNA): TGTGCCAGCAGTCGGGTTGGAGGGATAAGCACAGATACGCAGTATTTT.

This chain uses TRBV28 with TRBJ1-2, with 8 bases that match TRBD1. The CDR3 contains 11 residues. Losses at the gene ends were 11 bases for V and 4 bases for J; bases not matched to a gene: 3. From germline, CDR1 is MDHEN and CDR2 SYDVKM. In DNA form, the CDR3 reads TGTGCCGTTGACAGGGGCTATGGCTACACCTTC. It specifies CAVDRGYGYTF.

In this sample, this clone turned up a few times. The gene calls are TRBV4-1 and TRBJ2-5; perhaps TRBD2 as D (7 bases). Looked up from germline, CDR1 is MGHRA and CDR2 is YSYEKL. V lost 0 bases and J 5 bases, leaving 16 bases between the germline ends. The CDR3 is 16 residues long. In nucleotides, the CDR3 is TGCGCCAGCAGCCAAGAGGTGGCGGGGGCCCAGGAGACCCAGTACTTC. Residues: CASSQEVAGAQETQYF.

V gene TRBV30 combines with J gene TRBJ1-2, with D hard to call. The CDR3 extends over 13 amino acids. Trimming stripped 0 bases from V and 7 bases from J, with 12 bases between. Germline loops: CDR1 GTSNPN, CDR2 SVGIG (reference sequence). CDR3: CAWSVIRESGYTF. CDR3 DNA sequence: TGTGCCTGGAGTGTAATCCGAGAGTCTGGCTACACCTTC.

This chain connects TRBV6-4 to TRBJ2-2; D unclear. Looked up from germline, CDR1 is MRHNA and CDR2 is SNTAGT. The CDR3 has 16 residues. Trimming removed 0 bases from V and 3 bases from J, with 11 bases in between. The CDR3 DNA follows: TGTGCCAGCAGTGACTCGATGCAGGCCCACACCGGGGAGCTGTTTTTT. Protein sequence: CASSDSMQAHTGELFF.

This clone was counted a few times. The chain joins TRBV28 to TRBJ2-1; TRBD1 matches at 9 bases. Looked up from germline, CDR1 is MDHEN and CDR2 is SYDVKM. This CDR3 is 16 amino acids long. Germline trimming cut 5 bases from V and 6 bases from J; bases unmatched to any gene: 11. CDR3 coding DNA: TGTGCCAGCAGTCCCCTTCGACAGGGGGTAGGCAATGAGCAGTTCTTC. Translation: CASSPLRQGVGNEQFF.

The rearrangement joins TRBV7-7 to TRBJ1-4, with TRBD1 as a possible D gene (5 bases). This CDR3 comprises 15 residues. The V end was cut by 5 bases, the J end by 2 bases, with 12 bases between. Germline CDR1 and CDR2: SSHAT and FNYEAQ (reference sequence). The CDR3 protein is CASSPGKGTNEKLFF. CDR3 coding DNA: TGTGCCAGCAGCCCCGGCAAGGGGACTAATGAAAAACTGTTTTTT.

The J gene is TRBJ1-1, the V gene TRBV4-1; D remains unclear. From germline, CDR1 is MGHRA and CDR2 YSYEKL. The V gene lost 1 base and the J gene lost 2 bases, with 11 bases spanning the gap. The CDR3 has 15 residues. CDR3 DNA sequence: TGCGCCAGCAGCCAAGGGAATGCGGGCAACACTGAAGCTTTCTTT. The encoded protein is CASSQGNAGNTEAFF.

The chain combines TRBV27 with TRBJ2-7; TRBD1 matches 8 bases. V lost 6 bases, J lost 4 bases, and 5 bases stayed unmatched. CDR3 length: 13 residues. Germline values: CDR1 MNHEY, CDR2 SMNVEV (reference sequence). The CDR3 DNA reads as TGTGCCAGCAGCTGGACAGGGAAATACGAGCAGTACTTC. Translation: CASSWTGKYEQYF.

This chain connects TRBV29-1 to TRBJ2-7, with D possibly TRBD2 on 6 matching bases. The V end lost 4 bases, the J end lost 1 base, and 11 bases lay between the germline ends. The length of the CDR3 is 13 residues. Germline V lookup: CDR1 SQVTM, CDR2 ANQGSEA. CDR3 region: CSVGRGLSYEQYF. CDR3 nucleotide sequence: TGCAGCGTTGGAAGGGGACTTTCCTACGAGCAGTACTTC.

The chain joins TRBV7-9 to TRBJ2-1, with 8 bases that match TRBD2. The germline gives CDR1 SEHNR, CDR2 FQNEAQ (reference sequence). V was clipped by 2 bases and J by 4 bases; unmatched bases: 10. The CDR3 runs to 17 residues. DNA of the CDR3: TGTGCCAGCAGCTTATACCCCACTAGCGGTGTTTACAATGAGCAGTTCTTC. Amino acid sequence: CASSLYPTSGVYNEQFF.

The chain employs TRBV30 and TRBJ1-1; the D gene is possibly TRBD1 (5 bases). This CDR3 has 14 amino acids. Trimming removed 4 bases from V and 2 bases from J, with 14 bases in between. CDR1 is GTSNPN and CDR2 is SVGIG in the germline V gene (reference sequence). CDR3 coding DNA: TGTGCCTGGACCGTCCCAGGGCGAAACACTGAAGCTTTCTTT. It is translated as CAWTVPGRNTEAFF.

Only a few counts were recorded for this clone. The chain uses TRBV30 and TRBJ1-2, with D perhaps matching TRBD1 (6 bases). CDR1 and CDR2 from the germline V gene are GTSNPN and SVGIG (reference sequence). This CDR3 has 15 amino acids. V was trimmed by 0 bases and J by 1 base, leaving 12 bases between them. This chain's CDR3 is CAWSVPGQFNYGYTF. The CDR3 DNA reads as TGTGCCTGGAGTGTACCCGGACAGTTTAACTATGGCTACACCTTC.

This chain links TRBV10-1 with TRBJ2-7; D possibly corresponds to TRBD1 (7 bases). Germline V gene data show CDR1 as WNHNN and CDR2 as SYGVQD (reference sequence). The CDR3 runs to 14 residues. V gave up 2 bases and J gave up 3 bases, with 11 bases separating them. CDR3 region: CASSEAQGGYEQYF. The CDR3 DNA reads as TGCGCCAGCAGTGAGGCCCAGGGGGGCTACGAGCAGTACTTC.